The 25 T cell receptor beta chains below come from one sample, sequenced in a study of cytomegalovirus exposure and HLA in healthy donors. Primers for the PCR totalled 60 Vbeta and 13 Jbeta. Produced via immunoSEQ multiplex PCR; TCRdb's table is partial and in-frame only. The table has 150,000 to 200,000 clones, over 70% seen once. Sequencing used PBMCs. The receptors were gathered from a woman aged 35 to 49 in good health and CMV-seronegative.

The chain links TRBV7-2 to TRBJ2-2; D possibly corresponds to TRBD1 (5 bases). V was cut by 2 bases and J by 5 bases, with 9 bases left in between. Germline-derived CDR1 and CDR2 are SGHTA and FQGNSA. This CDR3 spans 14 amino acids. CDR3 amino acids: CASSLSPGTGELFF. The CDR3 bases are TGTGCCAGCAGCTTATCCCCAGGGACCGGGGAGCTGTTTTTT.

V gene TRBV7-3 combines with J gene TRBJ2-3; TRBD2 matches at 8 bases. Looked up from germline, CDR1 is SGHTA and CDR2 is FQGTGA. The CDR3 is 16 residues long. With V trimmed by 2 bases and J by 1 base, 5 bases remained unmatched. The CDR3 DNA is TGTGCCAGCAGCTTATCCCTAGCGGGTCGCACAGATACGCAGTATTTT. Its protein product is CASSLSLAGRTDTQYF.

V and J are TRBV7-8 and TRBJ1-1; D ambiguous. V was clipped by 5 bases and J by 1 base, with 17 bases between them. The CDR3 runs to 16 residues. Germline loops: CDR1 SGHVS, CDR2 FQNEAQ. This CDR3 reads CASSPRARYTNTEAFF. DNA of the CDR3: TGTGCCAGCAGCCCGCGGGCCCGATATACGAACACTGAAGCTTTCTTT.

V gene TRBV10-1 combines with J gene TRBJ2-3, with D hard to call. Trimming stripped 2 bases from V and 2 bases from J, with 11 bases between. There are 15 residues in the CDR3. Germline values: CDR1 WNHNN, CDR2 SYGVQD (reference sequence). The CDR3 is CASSETTPHTDTQYF. CDR3 coding DNA: TGCGCCAGCAGTGAGACGACACCCCACACAGATACGCAGTATTTT.

V gene TRBV27 combines with J gene TRBJ2-1; 9 nucleotides match TRBD2. The trim removed 7 bases at V and 8 bases at J, leaving 9 bases unmatched. The V gene's germline CDR1 is MNHEY and CDR2 SMNVEV (reference sequence). The CDR3 is 14 residues long. The CDR3 sequence: CASNPGLAIDEQFF. Written as DNA, the CDR3 is TGTGCCAGCAATCCGGGACTAGCAATCGATGAGCAGTTCTTC.

The J gene is TRBJ2-1, the V gene TRBV9, with 9 bases matching TRBD1. Looked up from germline, CDR1 is SGDLS and CDR2 is YYNGEE. The CDR3 runs 16 residues. Trimming cost V 4 bases and J 9 bases; bases outside gene matches: 14. The CDR3 nucleotides are TGTGCCAGCAGCTCAACAGGGGGCGCGAAGTTCACTGAGCAGTTCTTC. It yields the protein CASSSTGGAKFTEQFF.

CDR3 loop: CASSGTGMEAFF. The CDR3, as DNA: TGTGCCAGCAGTGGGACAGGGATGGAAGCTTTCTTT. The rearrangement links TRBV2 to TRBJ1-1; 8 bases align to TRBD1. The CDR3 is made up of 12 amino acids. Germline CDR1 SNHLY, CDR2 FYNNEI. Trimming cost V 4 bases and J 8 bases; bases outside gene matches: 3.

The CDR3 DNA sequence: TGTGCCTGGAGTGGGGTCTCACCCGGGACAGGGTCCTACGAGCAGTACTTC. Amino acid sequence: CAWSGVSPGTGSYEQYF. The chain couples TRBV30 to TRBJ2-7; TRBD1 matches 9 bases. The V gene end was trimmed by 1 base and the J gene end by 1 base; junction bases not matched to a gene: 11. This CDR3 has 17 amino acids. Germline-derived CDR1 and CDR2 are GTSNPN and SVGIG (reference sequence).

Concerning this clone itself: The junction departs from the called germline gene at one end, perhaps through a read error. The chain employs TRBV7-9 and TRBJ2-3, with D tentatively TRBD2 (5 bases). CDR3 length equals 15 residues. Per the germline V gene, CDR1 is SEHNR and CDR2 is FQNEAQ (reference sequence). The CDR3 coding sequence is TGTTCCAGCAGCTCCGGTGGCGGGCGAGCAGATACGCAGTATTTT. Translation: CSSSSGGGRADTQYF.

Only one count was recorded for this clone. The J gene is TRBJ1-3, the V gene TRBV2; 9 positions agree with TRBD1. CDR1 is SNHLY, CDR2 FYNNEI, per germline. The CDR3 sequence is 16 residues long. V shed 5 bases and J 2 bases; nucleotides not matched to a gene: 7. Here the CDR3 reads CASSRRTGVTGNTIYF. DNA for the CDR3: TGTGCCAGCAGTAGACGGACAGGGGTAACTGGAAACACCATATATTTT.

Only a few counts were recorded for this clone. V and J are TRBV28 and TRBJ1-1, with D unclear. The CDR3 contains 11 residues. V dropped 2 bases and J dropped 5 bases, with 3 bases sitting between them. Germline-derived CDR1 and CDR2 are MDHEN and SYDVKM. CDR3 sequence (DNA): TGTGCCAGCAGTTTACCGACTGAAGCTTTCTTT. This gives the protein CASSLPTEAFF.

The chain is built from TRBV27 and TRBJ2-5; D unresolved. The V gene's germline CDR1 is MNHEY and CDR2 SMNVEV (reference sequence). CDR3 length equals 12 residues. Trimming took off 6 bases at V and 11 bases at J, with 16 bases between the two ends. The CDR3 DNA is TGTGCCAGCAGCATATTCGGTAAAGAGCAGTACTTC. This gives the protein CASSIFGKEQYF.

The chain carries TRBV7-2 and TRBJ2-2; 11 bases agree with TRBD2. CDR1 SGHTA and CDR2 FQGNSA come from the germline V gene. With 5 bases clipped from V and 5 bases from J, the junction kept 7 bases outside the gene matches. This CDR3 is built from 16 residues. The CDR3 coding sequence is TGTGCCAGCAGCCAGATAGCGGGAGGGCGAACCGGGGAGCTGTTTTTT. It specifies CASSQIAGGRTGELFF.

The V call is TRBV7-2, the J call TRBJ1-5; D perhaps matches TRBD1 (5 bases). The length of the CDR3 is 15 residues. V was clipped by 1 base and J by 6 bases, with 13 bases between them. Germline CDR1 is SGHTA and CDR2 is FQGNSA. CDR3 sequence (DNA): TGTGCCAGCAGCTTAGAAGGCAGGGCCGGTCAGCCCCAGCATTTT. Protein: CASSLEGRAGQPQHF.

The chain uses TRBV5-1 and TRBJ1-1; the D gene is possibly TRBD1 (6 bases). CDR1 is SGHRS and CDR2 is YFSETQ in the germline V gene. The length of the CDR3 is 17 residues. Trimming left V 0 bases short and J 0 bases short, with 15 bases between. CDR3 DNA: TGCGCCAGCAGCTTGGCCGAGGGGGGGGACTTGAACACTGAAGCTTTCTTT. Translated, it gives CASSLAEGGDLNTEAFF. Full variable domain (outside the CDR3, taken from reference TRBV5-1 and TRBJ1-1): KAGVTQTPRYLIKTRGQQVTLSCSPISGHRSVSWYQQTPGQGLQFLFEYFSETQRNKGNFPGRFSGRQFSNSRSEMNVSTLELGDSALYLCASSLAEGGDLNTEAFFGQGTRLTVV.

J is TRBJ2-2 and V is TRBV11-3, with 11 bases matching TRBD2. The CDR3 has 15 residues. J was trimmed by 4 bases and V by 6 bases; bases with no gene match: 4. Germline CDR1 SGHNT, CDR2 YENEEA. For the CDR3, the DNA is TGTGCCAGCAGTTCTGGACTAGCGGGCACCGGGGAGCTGTTTTTT. Amino acid sequence: CASSSGLAGTGELFF. The full variable domain, its missing parts supplied by reference TRBV11-3 and TRBJ2-2, is EAGVVQSPRYKIIEKKQPVAFWCNPISGHNTLYWYLQNLGQGPELLIRYENEEAVDDSQLPKDRFSAERLKGVDSTLKIQPAELGDSAVYLCASSSGLAGTGELFFGEGSRLTVL.

This sequence joins TRBV2 and TRBJ2-7; D is perhaps TRBD2 (6 bases). The V end lost 4 bases, the J end lost 5 bases, and 12 bases lay between the germline ends. Germline V CDR1 and CDR2: SNHLY, FYNNEI. The CDR3 is made up of 13 amino acids. CDR3 loop: CASSAGEFDEQYF. In nucleotides, the CDR3 is TGTGCCAGCAGTGCGGGGGAGTTCGACGAGCAGTACTTC.

The chain joins TRBV11-3 to TRBJ1-6; no definite D call. CDR1 is SGHNT and CDR2 is YENEEA in the germline V gene. The V end lost 1 base, the J end lost 10 bases, and 11 bases lay between the germline ends. The CDR3 loop spans 14 amino acids. The CDR3, as DNA: TGTGCCAGCAGCTTAGTCATCAAGGAGTCACCCCTCCACTTT. This gives the protein CASSLVIKESPLHF.

As to this clone: The sample carries other DNA sequences with the same CDR3. The chain joins TRBV15 to TRBJ2-5; TRBD2 matches at 12 bases. V trimming: 0 bases; J trimming: 4 bases; junction bases outside the gene matches: 3. This CDR3 is 16 amino acids long. From germline, CDR1 is LNHNV and CDR2 YYDKDF (reference sequence). Here the CDR3 DNA reads TGTGCCACCAGCAGAGATCCGACTAGCGGGGGAGAGACCCAGTACTTC. This translates into CATSRDPTSGGETQYF. The whole variable domain, filled in from reference TRBV15 and TRBJ2-5, reads DAMVIQNPRYQVTQFGKPVTLSCSQTLNHNVMYWYQQKSSQAPKLLFHYYDKDFNNEADTPDNFQSRRPNTSFCFLDIRSPGLGDTAMYLCATSRDPTSGGETQYFGPGTRLLVL.

This clone was recorded a few times. This chain joins TRBV2 and TRBJ1-1; the match to TRBD1 covers 10 bases. The germline gives CDR1 SNHLY, CDR2 FYNNEI. Germline trimming cut 5 bases from V and 10 bases from J; bases unmatched to any gene: 7. This CDR3 is built from 13 residues. The CDR3 is CASSTNGQGGAFF. The DNA for the CDR3 is TGTGCCAGCAGTACCAATGGACAGGGGGGAGCTTTCTTT.

The chain is built from TRBV2 and TRBJ1-4, with D hard to call. V was clipped by 4 bases and J by 5 bases, with 17 bases between them. Germline V gene data show CDR1 as SNHLY and CDR2 as FYNNEI. This CDR3 spans 16 amino acids. CDR3 sequence reads: CASSGAPGGPNEKLFF. The CDR3 bases are TGTGCCAGCAGTGGGGCACCCGGAGGGCCAAATGAAAAACTGTTTTTT.

This sequence joins TRBV29-1 and TRBJ1-5; possibly TRBD1 for D (5 bases). Trimming pared 4 bases from V and 1 base from J, leaving 5 bases between. CDR1 is SQVTM, CDR2 ANQGSEA, per germline. The CDR3 consists of 12 residues. CDR3 sequence reads: CSVGQSNQPQHF. Written as DNA, the CDR3 is TGCAGCGTTGGACAGAGCAATCAGCCCCAGCATTTT.

The V and J genes are TRBV9 and TRBJ1-1, with D hard to call. V lost 3 bases and J 0 bases, leaving 6 bases between the germline ends. Germline V lookup: CDR1 SGDLS, CDR2 YYNGEE. The CDR3 length is 13 residues. CDR3 sequence: CASSALVNTEAFF. The CDR3 coding sequence is TGTGCCAGCAGCGCACTGGTGAACACTGAAGCTTTCTTT. Together with reference TRBV9 and TRBJ1-1, the CDR3 gives the full variable domain: DSGVTQTPKHLITATGQRVTLRCSPRSGDLSVYWYQQSLDQGLQFLIQYYNGEERAKGNILERFSAQQFPDLHSELNLSSLELGDSALYFCASSALVNTEAFFGQGTRLTVV.

The chain is built from TRBV27 and TRBJ2-1; 7 bases are shared with TRBD1. J gave up 3 bases and V 4 bases, and 9 bases lay outside the gene matches. The CDR3 has 16 amino acids. The germline CDR1 and CDR2 sequences are MNHEY and SMNVEV (reference sequence). This CDR3 reads CASSSLRRGNYNEQFF. CDR3 DNA sequence: TGTGCCAGCAGTTCCCTCCGCAGGGGGAACTACAATGAGCAGTTCTTC.

This chain connects TRBV19 to TRBJ1-2; TRBD1 matches at 8 bases. Germline V gene data show CDR1 as LNHDA and CDR2 as SQIVND (reference sequence). This CDR3 contains 15 residues. J was trimmed by 5 bases and V by 5 bases; bases with no gene match: 10. This chain's CDR3 is CASSPRTGSFYGYTF. The CDR3 DNA reads as TGTGCCAGTAGTCCACGGACAGGGAGCTTTTATGGCTACACCTTC.